This note documents a single T cell receptor (beta chain) sequence. Trimming shortened V by 7 bases and J by 5 bases, and 5 bases separated the two germline ends. CDR3 size: 11 residues. Germline CDR1 reads KGHDR; CDR2 reads SFDVKD. The data derive from a study of Ad26.COV2.S vaccination and SARS-CoV-2 variants. This sample's treatment: roughly 18 received Ad26.COV2.S at low or high dose, single or two shots; roughly five received placebo; per-sample allocation not given. Sampling was done on day 63 after the first vaccine or placebo injection. The assay was immunoSEQ multiplex PCR, and TCRdb's table has in-frame clones only and misses some. The data hold fewer than 400,000 clones, with over 80% observed a single time.

The chain employs TRBV24-1 and TRBJ2-1; D gene ambiguous. Sequenced here: peripheral blood, sampled in a trial of Ad26.COV2.S vaccine versus placebo. This TCR came from a person aged 18-65 years who received the Ad26.COV2.S COVID-19 vaccine or a placebo. In DNA form, the CDR3 reads TGTGCCACCAGAAGAAACAATGAGCAGTTCTTC. Amino acid sequence: CATRRNNEQFF.